This is a list of T cell receptor beta chains from one sample in a study of cytomegalovirus exposure and HLA in healthy donors. Using immunoSEQ multiplex PCR, the repertoire was profiled, and TCRdb retains in-frame clones only, with some absent. The sample has over 150,000 clones; about 80% are singletons. The sequencing sample was made of PBMCs. Receptor source: a woman aged 30 to 39 in good health and CMV-seronegative. The CDR3 runs from the conserved cysteine through the conserved F or W. A D gene is named only where the DNA matches it firmly. Only part of the rows carry a size: once, few, many, or a class if the clone is expanded.

cdr3_length d_call j_call v_call clone_size cdr3_aa cdr3_nt
15 TRBD1 TRBJ2-5 TRBV9 - CASSVGTGELETQYF TGTGCCAGCAGCGTAGGTACAGGGGAGTTAGAGACCCAGTACTTC
15 TRBD1 TRBJ1-2 TRBV5-6 - CASSLGGTGGRGYTF TGTGCCAGCAGCTTGGGGGGGACAGGGGGAAGAGGCTACACCTTC
12 - TRBJ1-1 TRBV7-9 - CSSSLRAGEAFF TGTTCCAGCAGCTTAAGGGCAGGGGAAGCTTTCTTT
13 TRBD2 TRBJ2-7 TRBV27 once CASSLTSVYEQYF TGTGCCAGCAGCCTGACTAGCGTCTACGAGCAGTACTTC
15 TRBD1 TRBJ2-3 TRBV7-2 - CASSGFRGRTDTQYF TGTGCCAGCAGCGGATTCAGGGGGCGGACAGATACGCAGTATTTT
13 - TRBJ1-1 TRBV7-9 - CASSLRGNTEAFF TGTGCCAGCAGCCTCAGAGGGAACACTGAAGCTTTCTTT
15 - TRBJ2-1 TRBV5-4 - CASSFPRSSYNEQFF TGTGCCAGCAGCTTCCCCAGGTCTTCCTACAATGAGCAGTTCTTC
14 - TRBJ2-7 TRBV12-2 - CASRLGQAVSEQYF TGTGCAAGTCGCTTAGGACAGGCCGTCTCCGAGCAGTACTTC
16 - TRBJ2-3 TRBV4-3 - CASSQDISGSTDTQYF TGCGCCAGCAGCCAAGATATCAGCGGGAGCACAGATACGCAGTATTTT
16 - TRBJ1-6 TRBV27 - CASSRDSSSYNSPLHF TGTGCCAGCAGTCGGGACTCCAGCTCCTATAATTCACCCCTCCACTTT
18 TRBD1 TRBJ2-4 TRBV7-8 - CASSGSGQKLLAKNIQYF TGTGCCAGCAGCGGATCGGGACAGAAACTACTAGCCAAAAACATTCAGTACTTC
13 TRBD1 TRBJ2-7 TRBV7-9 - CASSLTGVHEQYF TGTGCCAGCAGCTTAACAGGGGTCCACGAGCAGTACTTC
18 - TRBJ2-7 TRBV6-1 - CASSETEGAIPYSYEQYF TGTGCCAGCAGTGAAACCGAGGGCGCCATACCCTACTCCTACGAGCAGTACTTC
13 TRBD1 TRBJ1-2 TRBV9 few CASHTTGGTGYTF TGTGCCAGCCATACTACAGGGGGCACTGGCTACACCTTC
13 - TRBJ1-1 TRBV29-1 - CSVEWEGRAEAFF TGCAGCGTTGAATGGGAGGGGAGGGCTGAAGCTTTCTTT
17 TRBD1 TRBJ1-1 TRBV27 - CASSFRALGQGNTEAFF TGTGCCAGCAGTTTTCGGGCCCTGGGACAGGGGAACACTGAAGCTTTCTTT
15 - TRBJ1-1 TRBV29-1 - CSVGLPGRAPTEAFF TGCAGCGTTGGCCTGCCGGGTCGCGCCCCCACTGAAGCTTTCTTT
16 - TRBJ2-7 TRBV6-1 - CASSQDGRGNSYEQYF TGTGCCAGCAGTCAAGACGGTCGCGGGAACTCCTACGAGCAGTACTTC
15 - TRBJ1-2 TRBV4-2 once CASSRLGQSIYGYTF TGTGCCAGCAGCCGACTCGGACAGTCGATCTATGGCTACACCTTC
18 TRBD2 TRBJ2-7 TRBV30 - CAWTITRTSGSLLYEQYF TGTGCCTGGACCATTACTCGGACTAGCGGTTCTCTCCTCTACGAGCAGTACTTC
14 TRBD1 TRBJ2-7 TRBV28 - CASTRDSHLGEQYF TGTGCCAGCACCCGGGACAGCCACCTCGGCGAGCAGTACTTC
15 - TRBJ1-4 TRBV7-2 - CASSLQQGGSEKLFF TGTGCCAGCAGCTTACAACAGGGAGGGAGCGAAAAACTGTTTTTT
14 TRBD2 TRBJ2-3 TRBV9 - CASSDPGLTDTQYF TGTGCCAGCAGTGACCCGGGACTAACAGATACGCAGTATTTT
15 TRBD1 TRBJ2-7 TRBV27 - CASNAGQGKSGEQYF TGTGCCAGCAATGCTGGACAGGGGAAATCAGGCGAGCAGTACTTC
14 - TRBJ2-3 TRBV28 - CATVSGGEADTQYF TGTGCTACAGTTTCGGGGGGCGAGGCAGATACGCAGTATTTT
19 TRBD1 TRBJ2-1 TRBV6-1 - CASSGRDRGRGGGWNEQFF TGTGCCAGCAGTGGACGGGACAGGGGGCGTGGCGGGGGTTGGAATGAGCAGTTCTTC
17 TRBD1 TRBJ1-2 TRBV28 - CASSTPGTGGFHYGYTF TGTGCCAGCAGCACACCCGGGACAGGGGGCTTTCACTATGGCTACACCTTC
14 TRBD2 TRBJ2-7 TRBV10-3 - CAISESGGGGEQYF TGTGCCATCAGTGAGTCGGGCGGGGGGGGCGAGCAGTACTTC
14 - TRBJ1-6 TRBV9 - CASTQLGGDSPLHF TGTGCCAGCACCCAACTGGGGGGGGATTCACCCCTCCACTTT
15 TRBD2 TRBJ2-1 TRBV7-9 - CASSLVRGGKNEQFF TGTGCCAGCAGCTTAGTCCGGGGGGGCAAGAATGAGCAGTTCTTC
14 TRBD1 TRBJ1-2 TRBV7-2 - CASSRDSEGFGYTF TGTGCCAGCAGCCGGGACAGTGAAGGATTTGGCTACACCTTC
17 - TRBJ1-2 TRBV5-1 - CASSWVAGTFLGYGYTF TGCGCCAGCAGCTGGGTCGCCGGGACATTCCTTGGATATGGCTACACCTTC
13 TRBD2 TRBJ2-7 TRBV9 - CASSSSGGYEQYF TGTGCCAGCAGCTCGAGCGGGGGCTACGAGCAGTACTTC
16 TRBD2 TRBJ2-2 TRBV5-1 - CASSLRLAGDTGELFF TGCGCCAGCAGCTTGAGGCTAGCGGGGGACACCGGGGAGCTGTTTTTT
11 - TRBJ2-7 TRBV5-6 - CASSLNSDQYF TGTGCCAGCAGCTTAAACAGTGACCAGTACTTC
15 TRBD2 TRBJ2-4 TRBV28 - CASSFSGGAKNSQYF TGTGCCAGCAGTTTCTCGGGGGGAGCCAAAAACAGTCAGTACTTC
15 - TRBJ1-4 TRBV6-1 - CASSLDSLTNEKLFF TGTGCCAGCAGCTTGGACAGTTTAACTAATGAAAAACTGTTTTTT
17 - TRBJ1-2 TRBV27 - CASSLSRGAGKDYGYTF TGTGCCAGCAGTCTCAGCAGGGGAGCTGGGAAGGACTATGGCTACACCTTC
15 - TRBJ2-1 TRBV7-3 - CASSFWRDSYNEQFF TGTGCCAGCAGCTTTTGGCGGGATTCCTACAATGAGCAGTTCTTC
17 TRBD2 TRBJ2-1 TRBV2 - CASSGSSGGASSDEQFF TGTGCCAGCAGTGGGAGTAGCGGGGGGGCGAGTAGCGATGAGCAGTTCTTC